The 32 T cell receptor beta chains presented below share a single source sample, sequenced in a study of T cell changes during pregnancy in multiple sclerosis. The protocol was immunoSEQ multiplex PCR, while the TCRdb copy is restricted to in-frame clones and leaves out a portion. The sample includes over 45,000 clones, about 92% of them seen just once. Sample: CD4+ T cells from peripheral blood mononuclear cells, taken in the second trimester of pregnancy. The receptors originated from a female donor with multiple sclerosis, enrolled in a pregnancy study.

This sequence joins TRBV30 and TRBJ1-2; no reliable D call. V was clipped by 6 bases and J by 9 bases, with 14 bases between them. Germline CDR1 is GTSNPN and CDR2 is SVGIG (reference sequence). The CDR3 extends over 11 amino acids. CDR3 amino acids: CACPGGMRYTF. The CDR3 nucleotides read TGTGCCTGTCCGGGAGGTATGCGCTACACCTTC.

In nucleotides, the CDR3 is TGTGCCAGCAGTTCACAGGGGTACGAGCAGTACTTC. Translating gives CASSSQGYEQYF. J is TRBJ2-7 and V is TRBV6-6, with 7 bases that match TRBD1. The CDR3 contains 12 residues. CDR1 and CDR2 (germline): MNHNY, SVGAGI (reference sequence). J gave up 4 bases and V 4 bases, and 1 base lay outside the gene matches.

This chain uses TRBV10-3 with TRBJ2-7; D is possibly TRBD2 (6 bases). The CDR3 totals 15 residues. From germline, CDR1 is ENHRY and CDR2 SYGVKD. V dropped 6 bases and J dropped 5 bases, with 20 bases sitting between them. The CDR3 region has the DNA TGTGCCATCAGGACTGCTTTCGGGGGAGGAAACGAGCAGTACTTC. This gives the protein CAIRTAFGGGNEQYF.

The table lists this clone with a few counts. The V call is TRBV30, the J call TRBJ1-1; D is possibly TRBD1 (6 bases). Between the trimmed V and J ends, which lost 1 base and 1 base, there was a span of 10 bases. Germline assignment: CDR1 GTSNPN and CDR2 SVGIG (reference sequence). The CDR3 is made up of 14 amino acids. CDR3 DNA sequence: TGTGCCTGGAGTGGGGGACACCCGAACACTGAAGCTTTCTTT. Translation gives CAWSGGHPNTEAFF.

A single count supports this clone. The gene calls are TRBV18 and TRBJ2-6; a possible D gene is TRBD1 (5 bases). CDR1 KGHSH and CDR2 LQKENI come from the germline V gene. The CDR3 contains 17 residues. V lost 3 bases and J 3 bases, leaving 15 bases between the germline ends. Here the CDR3 reads CASSPFWMTDGANVLTF. The CDR3 DNA reads TGTGCCAGCTCACCCTTTTGGATGACAGATGGGGCCAACGTCCTGACTTTC. Together with reference TRBV18 and TRBJ2-6, the CDR3 gives the full variable domain: NAGVMQNPRHLVRRRGQEARLRCSPMKGHSHVYWYRQLPEEGLKFMVYLQKENIIDESGMPKERFSAEFPKEGPSILRIQQVVRGDSAAYFCASSPFWMTDGANVLTFGAGSRLTVL.

The rearrangement joins TRBV11-2 to TRBJ2-4; D possibly corresponds to TRBD1 (7 bases). CDR3 length: 17 amino acids. Per germline, CDR1 SGHAT and CDR2 FQNNGV. V lost 3 bases and J lost 8, with 23 bases in between. In DNA form, the CDR3 reads TGTGCCAGCAGCTTTAGAGGGGGCGGGGTCCAGGCGGACATTCAGTACTTC. It yields the protein CASSFRGGGVQADIQYF.

This rearrangement joins TRBV19 to TRBJ2-5; 11 bases are shared with TRBD2. After removal of 4 bases from V and 4 bases from J, the junction contained 2 bases not matched to a gene. This CDR3 region has 14 residues. Germline CDR1 LNHDA, CDR2 SQIVND (reference sequence). In DNA form, the CDR3 reads TGTGCCAGTAGTACGACTAGCGGGGTAGAGACCCAGTACTTC. Protein sequence: CASSTTSGVETQYF.

The chain uses TRBV9 and TRBJ2-1, with TRBD2 identical over 16 bases. Germline V gene data show CDR1 as SGDLS and CDR2 as YYNGEE. The CDR3 has 15 amino acids. Losses at the gene ends were 6 bases for V and 6 bases for J; bases not matched to a gene: 3. This CDR3 reads CASTGTSGRVNEQFF. The CDR3 nucleotides read TGTGCCAGCACCGGGACTAGCGGGAGGGTCAATGAGCAGTTCTTC.

This clone occurred once. V and J are TRBV5-8 and TRBJ1-4; D is unresolved. The CDR3 has 13 residues. Trimming shortened V by 9 bases and J by 8 bases, and 17 bases separated the two germline ends. From germline, CDR1 is SGHTS and CDR2 YDEGEE. The CDR3 here is CATPESRGEKLFF. The CDR3 DNA follows: TGTGCCACTCCCGAATCCCGAGGGGAAAAACTGTTTTTT. Full variable domain (outside the CDR3, taken from reference TRBV5-8 and TRBJ1-4): EAGVTQSPTHLIKTRGQQATLRCSPISGHTSVYWYQQALGLGLQFLLWYDEGEERNRGNFPPRFSGRQFPNYSSELNVNALELEDSALYLCATPESRGEKLFFGSGTQLSVL.

V gene TRBV11-2 combines with J gene TRBJ2-3; 12 nucleotides line up with TRBD1. Trimming took 5 bases from V and 2 from J; bases not matched to a gene: 2. In germline, CDR1 is SGHAT, CDR2 FQNNGV. This CDR3 spans 15 amino acids. The CDR3 spells CASSTGQGATDTQYF. The CDR3 nucleotides read TGTGCCAGCAGCACGGGACAGGGGGCCACAGATACGCAGTATTTT.

This clone was observed once. The V and J genes are TRBV6-1 and TRBJ1-2, with D possibly TRBD1 on 6 matching bases. The germline V and J ends were trimmed by 3 bases and 2 bases, with 13 bases remaining between them. Germline V gives CDR1 MNHNS, CDR2 SASEGT. The CDR3 extends over 15 amino acids. The CDR3 is CASSDGTKGNYGYTF. CDR3 DNA: TGTGCCAGCAGTGACGGGACAAAGGGGAACTATGGCTACACCTTC.

The rearrangement joins TRBV30 to TRBJ2-5, with D perhaps matching TRBD2 (6 bases). Trimming stripped 0 bases from V and 4 bases from J, with 9 bases between. This CDR3 has 13 amino acids. The V gene's germline CDR1 is GTSNPN and CDR2 SVGIG (reference sequence). CDR3 amino acids: CAWSVGGTETQYF. The CDR3 DNA is TGTGCCTGGAGTGTGGGGGGAACAGAGACCCAGTACTTC. Variable domain in full (rest from reference TRBV30 and TRBJ2-5): SQTIHQWPATLVQPVGSPLSLECTVEGTSNPNLYWYRQAAGRGLQLLFYSVGIGQISSEVPQNLSASRPQDRQFILSSKKLLLSDSGFYLCAWSVGGTETQYFGPGTRLLVL.

The CDR3 coding sequence is TGTGCCAGCAGCTTCGGCCAGCGGATAGATACGCAGTATTTT. Translating it yields CASSFGQRIDTQYF. The gene calls are TRBV5-4 and TRBJ2-3, with a tentative D call TRBD2 (5 bases). Trimming left V 2 bases short and J 5 bases short, with 12 bases between. Per the germline V gene, CDR1 is SGHNT and CDR2 is YYREEE (reference sequence). The CDR3 is made up of 14 amino acids.

The chain joins TRBV7-8 to TRBJ1-2; 7 nucleotides match TRBD1. This CDR3 region has 14 residues. Per germline, CDR1 SGHVS and CDR2 FQNEAQ. V was clipped by 4 bases and J by 4 bases; unmatched bases: 6. The CDR3 spells CASSWLRTGYGYTF. CDR3 bases: TGTGCCAGCAGCTGGTTGAGGACAGGCTATGGCTACACCTTC.

The chain is built from TRBV2 and TRBJ2-7, with D possibly being TRBD1 (6 bases). This CDR3 has 16 amino acids. Germline V gene lookup returns CDR1 SNHLY and CDR2 FYNNEI. V was pared by 3 bases and J by 2 bases, with 17 bases between. CDR3 loop: CASSEGVGQLAYEQYF. Here the CDR3 DNA reads TGTGCCAGCAGTGAGGGCGTTGGACAGTTGGCCTACGAGCAGTACTTC.

The chain links TRBV27 to TRBJ2-7, with D possibly TRBD2 on 6 matching bases. This CDR3 comprises 15 residues. Trimming pared 3 bases from V and 4 bases from J, leaving 16 bases between. Germline CDR1 is MNHEY and CDR2 is SMNVEV (reference sequence). CDR3 loop: CASSFLGTRGYEQYF. In nucleotides, the CDR3 is TGTGCCAGCAGTTTCTTGGGGACTCGAGGGTACGAGCAGTACTTC.

The rearrangement uses TRBV6-5 and TRBJ1-2, with D possibly matching TRBD1 (5 bases). Per the germline V gene, CDR1 is MNHEY and CDR2 is SVGAGI. Between the trimmed V and J ends, which lost 5 bases and 4 bases, there was a span of 17 bases. The length of the CDR3 is 15 residues. The CDR3 region has the DNA TGTGCCAGCAGTCGCAGGACAATAGTCGGCTATGGCTACACCTTC. It yields the protein CASSRRTIVGYGYTF.

The rearrangement joins TRBV14 to TRBJ2-7; no clear D. Trimming took 4 bases from V and 0 from J, leaving 19 bases between them. Germline V CDR1 and CDR2: SGHDN, FVKESK. This CDR3 is built from 17 residues. In DNA form, the CDR3 reads TGTGCCAGCAGCCTAACCCTTAGCCCCGGCTTCTCCTACGAGCAGTACTTC. Protein: CASSLTLSPGFSYEQYF.

The chain joins TRBV5-4 to TRBJ2-7; maybe TRBD2 (5 bases). Germline V gene data show CDR1 as SGHNT and CDR2 as YYREEE (reference sequence). V lost 0 bases and J 6 bases, leaving 7 bases between the germline ends. The CDR3 sequence is 12 residues long. CDR3 sequence reads: CASSLEAGEQYF. The DNA of the CDR3 is TGTGCCAGCAGCTTGGAGGCGGGCGAGCAGTACTTC.

This clone is a singleton in its sample. This chain connects TRBV2 to TRBJ2-5, with 8 nucleotides matching TRBD1. V lost 7 bases and J lost 3; bases outside the gene matches: 13. The CDR3 has 16 residues. The germline CDR1 and CDR2 sequences are SNHLY and FYNNEI. CDR3 nucleotide sequence: TGTGCCAGCAAGCCCTTTCGACAGGGGTTCAAAGAGACCCAGTACTTC. It encodes CASKPFRQGFKETQYF.

The genes are TRBV30 and TRBJ1-1; D uncertain. Germline V lookup: CDR1 GTSNPN, CDR2 SVGIG (reference sequence). V was trimmed by 7 bases and J by 5 bases, leaving 14 bases between them. The CDR3 sequence is 12 residues long. As DNA, the CDR3 is TGTGCCTTGGATCAGGTCGCAACTGAAGCTTTCTTT. It codes for CALDQVATEAFF.

This rearrangement joins TRBV5-4 to TRBJ1-6, with 7 bases fitting TRBD1. With V trimmed by 1 base and J by 7 bases, 8 bases remained unmatched. The CDR3 is made up of 16 amino acids. CDR1 is SGHNT and CDR2 is YYREEE in the germline V gene (reference sequence). The CDR3 loop reads CASSLRSGTANSPLHF. The CDR3 DNA reads TGTGCCAGCAGCTTGAGGTCCGGGACAGCCAATTCACCCCTCCACTTT.

The chain couples TRBV4-1 to TRBJ1-3; D gene unclear. The ends were cut back, 1 base at V and 8 bases at J, with 21 bases in the middle. Germline CDR1 reads MGHRA; CDR2 reads YSYEKL. The CDR3 is 17 residues long. CDR3 bases: TGCGCCAGCAGCCAAGGAAAGGGCGTAGGACTAGGCGACACCATATATTTT. Its protein is CASSQGKGVGLGDTIYF.

The chain carries TRBV6-1 and TRBJ1-2; 8 bases line up with TRBD1. CDR3 length equals 14 residues. The germline V gene has CDR1 MNHNS and CDR2 SASEGT. Trimming at V came to 7 bases and at J to 6 bases, leaving 10 bases not matched to a gene. Written as DNA, the CDR3 is TGTGCCAGCAAGGGGACAGGCAGAAGGGATGGCTACACCTTC. Translating it yields CASKGTGRRDGYTF.

V and J are TRBV19 and TRBJ2-3; 7 positions match TRBD1. Germline V gene lookup returns CDR1 LNHDA and CDR2 SQIVND (reference sequence). The CDR3 totals 14 residues. The junction had 5 bases not matched to a gene; V was cut back by 5 bases and J by 3 bases. The chain's CDR3 is CASSPDRKTDTQYF. The CDR3 DNA is TGTGCCAGTAGTCCGGACAGGAAGACAGATACGCAGTATTTT.

V is TRBV30 and J is TRBJ1-4; D remains unclear. This CDR3 has 14 residues. The V end lost 4 bases, the J end lost 8 bases, and 17 bases lay between the germline ends. Per the germline V gene, CDR1 is GTSNPN and CDR2 is SVGIG (reference sequence). The CDR3 reads CAWKKEGAGEKLFF. CDR3 in DNA: TGTGCCTGGAAAAAGGAGGGCGCAGGAGAAAAACTGTTTTTT.

This chain links TRBV30 with TRBJ2-3; TRBD1 matches at 7 bases. V shed 1 base, J shed 7 bases, and the junction held 11 bases outside the gene matches. The length of the CDR3 is 15 residues. Germline V gene sequence: CDR1 GTSNPN, CDR2 SVGIG (reference sequence). The CDR3 nucleotides are TGTGCCTGGAGTGACGGACAGGCTGCCAGGTATACGCAGTATTTT. Amino acids: CAWSDGQAARYTQYF.

This chain links TRBV5-1 with TRBJ2-3; 8 bases map to TRBD2. The CDR3 spans 15 residues. Unmatched junction bases numbered 6, after V lost 1 base and J lost 5 bases. Germline V gene data show CDR1 as SGHRS and CDR2 as YFSETQ. CDR3 amino acids: CASSLRFAGGDTQYF. The CDR3 bases are TGCGCCAGCAGCTTGAGGTTCGCGGGGGGAGATACGCAGTATTTT.

The chain uses TRBV28 and TRBJ2-7, with TRBD2 matching over 11 bases. Losses at the gene ends were 2 bases for V and 3 bases for J; bases not matched to a gene: 6. The CDR3 loop spans 16 amino acids. Germline CDR1 reads MDHEN; CDR2 reads SYDVKM. The CDR3 loop reads CASSLRLAGTLYEQYF. The CDR3 coding sequence is TGTGCCAGCAGTTTAAGACTAGCGGGGACCCTCTACGAGCAGTACTTC.

The gene calls are TRBV5-1 and TRBJ2-1; 9 nucleotides agree with TRBD2. The V and J ends lost 5 bases and 7 bases, in that order; junction bases with no gene match: 10. The CDR3 consists of 15 residues. Germline V lookup: CDR1 SGHRS, CDR2 YFSETQ. The CDR3, as DNA: TGCGCCAGCAGACTTCGACTAGCGGAGAGGAATGAGCAGTTCTTC. Translation gives CASRLRLAERNEQFF. The full variable domain, with the rest looked up from reference TRBV5-1 and TRBJ2-1, is KAGVTQTPRYLIKTRGQQVTLSCSPISGHRSVSWYQQTPGQGLQFLFEYFSETQRNKGNFPGRFSGRQFSNSRSEMNVSTLELGDSALYLCASRLRLAERNEQFFGPGTRLTVL.

This sequence joins TRBV4-2 and TRBJ2-1; possibly TRBD2 for D (5 bases). Trimming removed 4 bases at V and 4 bases at J, with 14 bases between. The CDR3 is made up of 15 amino acids. CDR1 is LGHNA, CDR2 YNFKEQ, per germline. The CDR3 protein is CASSPQTGSYNEQFF. CDR3 bases: TGTGCCAGCAGCCCCCAGACGGGGTCATACAATGAGCAGTTCTTC.

This chain links TRBV28 with TRBJ1-1; 8 bases map to TRBD1. The CDR3 runs to 16 residues. V shed 1 base and J 2 bases; nucleotides not matched to a gene: 6. Per the germline V gene, CDR1 is MDHEN and CDR2 is SYDVKM. The CDR3 nucleotides are TGTGCCAGCAGTTTATTACCGACAGGGGTTAACACTGAAGCTTTCTTT. It encodes CASSLLPTGVNTEAFF.